The 21 T cell receptor beta chains below were found in one sample sequenced in a study of identical twins. TCRdb re-called the 5' RACE reads with MiXCR, one entry per CDR3 protein. The sample consists of about 290,000 distinct CDR3 sequences, nearly 9.5% of them appearing once. This sample also appeared in a second study, on yellow fever vaccine responses in identical twins.

Material for sequencing was CD8+ T cells sorted from blood. The receptors shown here come from a woman between 18 and 30 years old in good health.

This clonotype was seen ten or more times. V usage is TRBV28 and J usage is TRBJ2-7; 7 nucleotides agree with TRBD2. The CDR3 is made up of 14 amino acids. The ends lost 3 bases at V and 4 bases at J; junction bases unmatched: 6. CDR1 and CDR2 (germline): MDHEN, SYDVKM. CDR3 sequence (DNA): TGTGCCAGCAGTTTGGGGGAGGGCCTATACGAGCAGTACTTC. Translating it yields CASSLGEGLYEQYF.

V and J are TRBV4-3 and TRBJ1-1; weak D call: TRBD1 (5 bases). Between the trimmed V and J ends, which lost 0 bases and 3 bases, there was a span of 11 bases. Germline V gene data show CDR1 as LGHNA and CDR2 as YSLEER. This CDR3 is built from 15 residues. CDR3 in DNA: TGCGCCAGCAGCCAAGATCCAGGGAAGGACACTGAAGCTTTCTTT. This sequence encodes CASSQDPGKDTEAFF.

This clonotype was picked up a small number of times. This sequence joins TRBV6-2 or TRBV6-3 and TRBJ2-7; D ambiguous. V lost 7 bases, J lost 2 bases, and 9 bases lay in between. CDR1 is MNHEY and CDR2 is SVGEGT in the germline V gene. The CDR3 is 12 residues long. CDR3 DNA sequence: TGTGCCAGCAATAACCCGCCCTACGAGCAGTACTTC. Translating gives CASNNPPYEQYF.

This rearrangement joins TRBV20-1 to TRBJ2-7; unclear D gene. Germline V CDR1 and CDR2: DFQATT, SNEGSKA (reference sequence). The CDR3 consists of 14 residues. The V end lost 3 bases, the J end lost 7 bases, and 19 bases lay between the germline ends. The CDR3 sequence is CSASLGISAREQYF. As DNA, the CDR3 is TGCAGTGCTAGTTTGGGAATTAGTGCGAGAGAGCAGTACTTC.

This clonotype was observed a few times. The V and J genes are TRBV7-9 and TRBJ2-3; the D gene is possibly TRBD1 (7 bases). This CDR3 has 16 amino acids. Germline CDR1 and CDR2: SEHNR and FQNEAQ (reference sequence). The ends were cut back, 5 bases at V and 0 bases at J, with 15 bases in the middle. CDR3 sequence: CASSGRTGTSTDTQYF. CDR3 bases: TGTGCCAGCAGCGGGAGGACAGGCACGAGCACAGATACGCAGTATTTT. The complete variable domain, with remaining parts taken from reference TRBV7-9 and TRBJ2-3, reads DTGVSQNPRHKITKRGQNVTFRCDPISEHNRLYWYRQTLGQGPEFLTYFQNEAQLEKSRLLSDRFSAERPKGSFSTLEIQRTEQGDSAMYLCASSGRTGTSTDTQYFGPGTRLTVL.

The chain links TRBV4-1 to TRBJ2-5; D remains ambiguous. The CDR3 contains 15 residues. CDR1 is MGHRA, CDR2 YSYEKL, per germline. V was pared by 4 bases and J by 1 base, with 13 bases between. The CDR3 spells CASSPKSGSQETQYF. CDR3 DNA: TGCGCCAGCAGCCCAAAGTCGGGCAGCCAAGAGACCCAGTACTTC.

This clonotype was counted ten times or more. CDR3 in amino acids: CASSETSGGHTDTQYF. CDR3 in DNA: TGTGCCAGCAGTGAGACTAGCGGGGGGCACACAGATACGCAGTATTTT. The chain joins TRBV6-4 to TRBJ2-3, with TRBD2 matching over 13 bases. V trimming: 3 bases; J trimming: 2 bases; junction bases outside the gene matches: 2. The CDR3 has 16 residues. Germline CDR1 and CDR2: MRHNA and SNTAGT.

The rearrangement links TRBV6-5 to TRBJ2-4; 10 nucleotides agree with TRBD2. V gave up 4 bases and J gave up 8 bases; unmatched junction bases: 5. The CDR3 has 14 residues. CDR1 and CDR2 from the germline V gene are MNHEY and SVGAGI. CDR3 in amino acids: CASSSSSGGDIQYF. For the CDR3, the DNA is TGTGCCAGCAGTTCGTCTAGCGGGGGTGACATTCAGTACTTC.

This clonotype was observed many times. The rearrangement links TRBV5-6 to TRBJ2-3; 9 bases map to TRBD1. V was clipped by 6 bases and J by 0 bases; unmatched bases: 5. Germline lookup yields CDR1 SGHDT and CDR2 YYEEEE. This CDR3 is built from 15 residues. The CDR3 here is CASIGQGLSTDTQYF. CDR3 in DNA: TGTGCCAGCATCGGACAGGGGTTGAGCACAGATACGCAGTATTTT.

The chain recombines TRBV20-1 with TRBJ2-7; D perhaps matches TRBD2 (7 bases). Germline loops: CDR1 DFQATT, CDR2 SNEGSKA (reference sequence). V was shortened by 6 bases and J by 1 base, with 19 bases between the two germline ends. This CDR3 contains 15 residues. CDR3 protein: CSAVVLGGPSYEQYF. DNA for the CDR3: TGCAGTGCCGTAGTCCTCGGGGGGCCTTCCTACGAGCAGTACTTC.

This clonotype was observed at least ten times. V usage is TRBV5-1 and J usage is TRBJ2-5; 8 bases are a match to TRBD2. The junction had 6 bases not matched to a gene; V was cut back by 3 bases and J by 2 bases. From germline, CDR1 is SGHRS and CDR2 YFSETQ. This CDR3 contains 15 residues. CDR3 amino acids: CASSSPAGGQETQYF. The CDR3 DNA reads as TGCGCCAGCAGCTCCCCGGCGGGAGGACAAGAGACCCAGTACTTC.

The chain is built from TRBV6-1 and TRBJ1-5, with a weak D call TRBD1 (5 bases). Trimming cost V 6 bases and J 2 bases, with 8 bases left between them. The CDR3 is 13 amino acids. CDR1 MNHNS and CDR2 SASEGT come from the germline V gene. In DNA form, the CDR3 reads TGTGCCAGCAGCATAGGGGGCAATCAGCCCCAGCATTTT. The encoded protein is CASSIGGNQPQHF.

This clonotype was counted at least ten times. The gene calls are TRBV15 and TRBJ2-5, with a possible D match to TRBD2 (6 bases). Germline values: CDR1 LNHNV, CDR2 YYDKDF (reference sequence). The CDR3 runs 15 residues. The V gene lost 0 bases and the J gene lost 3 bases, with 11 bases spanning the gap. As DNA, the CDR3 is TGTGCCACCAGCAGAGATCGAGGAGGGGAAGAGACCCAGTACTTC. This translates into CATSRDRGGEETQYF.

This clonotype was detected a few times. The chain has TRBV20-1 and TRBJ2-7, with 11 positions matching TRBD2. V shed 6 bases and J 12 bases; nucleotides not matched to a gene: 16. Germline CDR1 is DFQATT and CDR2 is SNEGSKA (reference sequence). This CDR3 is built from 14 residues. Written as DNA, the CDR3 is TGCAGTGCACTGGGACTAGCGGAAACCCTAATTCCGTACTTC. Protein product: CSALGLAETLIPYF.

This clonotype was recorded many times. The rearrangement joins TRBV4-1 to TRBJ2-7; a possible D gene is TRBD1 (5 bases). This CDR3 has 16 amino acids. In germline, CDR1 is MGHRA, CDR2 YSYEKL. Trimming pared 4 bases from V and 1 base from J, leaving 17 bases between. The CDR3 DNA reads as TGCGCCAGCAGCCTTACCGCAGGGTTTCGGTCCTACGAGCAGTACTTC. Translation gives CASSLTAGFRSYEQYF.

This clonotype was found many times. This rearrangement joins TRBV4-1 to TRBJ1-5, with D possibly TRBD1 on 5 matching bases. V lost 0 bases to trimming and J lost 6 bases, with 6 bases between them. The CDR3 has 13 residues. Germline V gene data show CDR1 as MGHRA and CDR2 as YSYEKL. CDR3 nucleotide sequence: TGCGCCAGCAGCCAAGACAGGGCTCAGCCCCAGCATTTT. Encoded protein: CASSQDRAQPQHF.

The V gene is TRBV4-3, the J gene TRBJ2-1; 8 positions agree with TRBD1. Germline lookup yields CDR1 LGHNA and CDR2 YSLEER. CDR3 length: 14 amino acids. V trimming: 4 bases; J trimming: 7 bases; junction bases outside the gene matches: 6. Here the CDR3 reads CASSRTGGSNEQFF. The CDR3 DNA reads as TGCGCCAGCAGCCGAACAGGGGGTTCGAATGAGCAGTTCTTC.

This clonotype was found a few times. The chain recombines TRBV20-1 with TRBJ2-7; 10 positions agree with TRBD1. This CDR3 spans 13 amino acids. The germline V gene encodes CDR1 DFQATT and CDR2 SNEGSKA (reference sequence). The V segment lost 3 bases and the J segment 3 bases; nucleotides outside the gene matches: 2. The CDR3 sequence: CSARGQGLYEQYF. The CDR3, as DNA: TGCAGTGCTAGGGGACAGGGGCTCTACGAGCAGTACTTC.

The chain recombines TRBV5-4 with TRBJ2-7, with 8 positions matching TRBD2. CDR1 is SGHNT, CDR2 YYREEE, per germline (reference sequence). V gave up 2 bases and J gave up 7 bases; unmatched junction bases: 8. The CDR3 contains 14 residues. The CDR3 DNA follows: TGTGCCAGCAGCTTTGGACTAGCCGGGGGGGAGCAGTACTTC. Protein sequence: CASSFGLAGGEQYF. Full variable domain (missing parts from reference TRBV5-4 and TRBJ2-7): ETGVTQSPTHLIKTRGQQVTLRCSSQSGHNTVSWYQQALGQGPQFIFQYYREEENGRGNFPPRFSGLQFPNYSSELNVNALELDDSALYLCASSFGLAGGEQYFGPGTRLTVT.

This clonotype was seen a handful of times. V is TRBV27 and J is TRBJ2-1; no firm D call. The CDR3 totals 11 residues. CDR1 is MNHEY and CDR2 is SMNVEV in the germline V gene (reference sequence). Trimming left V 5 bases short and J 10 bases short, with 9 bases between. DNA for the CDR3: TGTGCCAGCAGTGTAGACCGGGAGCAGTTCTTC. This codes for CASSVDREQFF.

This clonotype was picked up a small number of times. The chain employs TRBV5-1 and TRBJ2-7; D not resolved. In germline, CDR1 is SGHRS, CDR2 YFSETQ. V lost 3 bases and J 0 bases, leaving 10 bases between the germline ends. CDR3 size: 14 residues. As DNA, the CDR3 is TGCGCCAGCAGCTCAGCCACAAGCTCCTACGAGCAGTACTTC. Protein: CASSSATSSYEQYF.